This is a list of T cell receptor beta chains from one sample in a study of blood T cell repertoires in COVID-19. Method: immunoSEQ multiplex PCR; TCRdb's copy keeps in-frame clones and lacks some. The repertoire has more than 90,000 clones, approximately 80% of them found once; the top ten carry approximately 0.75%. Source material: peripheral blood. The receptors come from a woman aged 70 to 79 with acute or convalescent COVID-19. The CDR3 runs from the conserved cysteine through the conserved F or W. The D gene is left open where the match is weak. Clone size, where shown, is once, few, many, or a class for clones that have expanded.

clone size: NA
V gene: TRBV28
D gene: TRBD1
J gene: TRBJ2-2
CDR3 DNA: TGTGCCATCACCGGGACAGGGGGAAGGAGGACCGGGGAGCTGTTTTTT
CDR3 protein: CAITGTGGRRTGELFF

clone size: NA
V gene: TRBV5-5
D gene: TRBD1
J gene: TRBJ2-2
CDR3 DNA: TGTGCCAGCAGCTTGAAGTTCCGGGACAGGGTGGTCACCGGGGAGCTGTTTTTT
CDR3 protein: CASSLKFRDRVVTGELFF

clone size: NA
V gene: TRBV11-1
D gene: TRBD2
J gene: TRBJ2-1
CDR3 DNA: TGTGCCAGCAGCTTCTATGGGACTAGCGTGAACAATGAGCAGTTCTTC
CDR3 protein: CASSFYGTSVNNEQFF

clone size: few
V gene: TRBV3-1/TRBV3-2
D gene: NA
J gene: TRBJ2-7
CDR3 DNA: TGTGCCAGCAGCATTAGACTGGGAGCGACGGACGAGCAGTACTTC
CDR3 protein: CASSIRLGATDEQYF

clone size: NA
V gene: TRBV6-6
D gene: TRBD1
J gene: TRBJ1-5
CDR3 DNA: TGTGCCAGCAGTTACCCGACAGGGAATGATCAGCCCCAGCATTTT
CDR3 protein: CASSYPTGNDQPQHF

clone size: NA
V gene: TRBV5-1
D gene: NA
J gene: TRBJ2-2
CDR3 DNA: TGCGCCAGCAGCCTACGACTATCCAGCGGGAACACCGGGGAGCTGTTTTTT
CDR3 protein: CASSLRLSSGNTGELFF

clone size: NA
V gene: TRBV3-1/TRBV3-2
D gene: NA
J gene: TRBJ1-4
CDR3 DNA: TGTGCCAGCAGCCAAATACAATTGGGAGGGGGTGAAAAACTGTTTTTT
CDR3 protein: CASSQIQLGGGEKLFF

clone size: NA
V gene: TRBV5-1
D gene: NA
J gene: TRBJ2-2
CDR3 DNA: TGCGCCAGCAGCTTGGCCGGAGGGGTGAAGGACGGGGAGCTGTTTTTT
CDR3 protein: CASSLAGGVKDGELFF

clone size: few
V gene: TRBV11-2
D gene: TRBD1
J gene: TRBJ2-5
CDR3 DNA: TGTGCCAGCAGCTTACCAGGGGGCCAAGAGACCCAGTACTTC
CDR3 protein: CASSLPGGQETQYF

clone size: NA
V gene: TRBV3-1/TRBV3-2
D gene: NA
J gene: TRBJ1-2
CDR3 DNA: TGTGCCAGCAGCCAAGATGGCGGTAACTATGGCTACACCTTC
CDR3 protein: CASSQDGGNYGYTF

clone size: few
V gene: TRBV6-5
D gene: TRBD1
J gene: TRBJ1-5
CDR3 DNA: TGTGCCACAAACCGGGACAGGGTTAGCAATCAGCCCCAGCATTTT
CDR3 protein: CATNRDRVSNQPQHF

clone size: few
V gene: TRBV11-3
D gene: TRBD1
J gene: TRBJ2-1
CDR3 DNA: TGTGCCAGCAGCTTAGGGCAGGGGGAAGGAAATGAGCAGTTCTTC
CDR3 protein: CASSLGQGEGNEQFF

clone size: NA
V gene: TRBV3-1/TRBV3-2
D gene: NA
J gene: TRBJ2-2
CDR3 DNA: TGTGCCAGCAGCCAATCACAGACAGTGACCGGGGAGCTGTTTTTT
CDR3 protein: CASSQSQTVTGELFF

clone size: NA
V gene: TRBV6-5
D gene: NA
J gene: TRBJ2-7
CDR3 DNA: TGTGCCAGCAGTTACTCAGCGAGCCAACAGTACTTC
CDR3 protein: CASSYSASQQYF

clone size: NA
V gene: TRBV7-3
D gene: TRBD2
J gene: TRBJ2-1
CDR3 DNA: TGTGCCAGCAGCCATAGCGGGGGGGCCGCAAATGAGCAGTTCTTC
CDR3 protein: CASSHSGGAANEQFF

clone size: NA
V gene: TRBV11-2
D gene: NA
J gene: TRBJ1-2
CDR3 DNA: TGTGCCAGCAGCCGGACAGATGCCCGACACTATGGCTACACCTTC
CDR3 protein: CASSRTDARHYGYTF

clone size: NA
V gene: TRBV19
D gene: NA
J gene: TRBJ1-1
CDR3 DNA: TGTGCCAGTAGTATAGATCACAGGGTATCTACTGAAGCTTTCTTT
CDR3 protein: CASSIDHRVSTEAFF

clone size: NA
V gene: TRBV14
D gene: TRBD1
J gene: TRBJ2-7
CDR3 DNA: TGTGCCAGCAGCCAAGGTGGACAGGGCATAAGGACGGACTTC
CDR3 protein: CASSQGGQGIRTDF

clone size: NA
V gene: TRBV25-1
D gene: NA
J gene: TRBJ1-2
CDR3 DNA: TGTGCCAGCAGTGAAATTAGGATTGGCCCGGGGAACTATGGCTACACCTTC
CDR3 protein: CASSEIRIGPGNYGYTF